The clone carrying this T cell receptor beta chain was seen only a few times. The antigen is unknown. Prepared TCR beta cDNA libraries contained unique molecular identifiers. TCRdb processed the PCR reads anew with MiXCR; each CDR3 protein has one entry. The sample lists about half a million distinct CDR3 sequences; around 40% were seen once. CDR1 and CDR2 (germline): SGHRS, YFSETQ. The CDR3 consists of 13 residues. V lost 0 bases and J lost 12, with 13 bases in between. The data belong to a study of post-analysis software for immune sequencing data. Whole-study findings and limits: By F measure, strong co-clustering occurred among samples prepared in the same batch. Included in a set of several TRBV segments more frequent in patients than controls were TRBV5-6, TRBV5-1 and TRBV20-1. Normalized Chao1 diversity was significantly lower in multiple sclerosis patients than in controls.

The receptor comes from a girl under 18 with multiple sclerosis. The sequencing input was blood. V usage is TRBV5-1 and J usage is TRBJ2-1; no definite D call. CDR3 loop: CASSLEIDDPQFF. The CDR3 DNA sequence: TGCGCCAGCAGCTTGGAGATAGACGACCCGCAGTTCTTC.